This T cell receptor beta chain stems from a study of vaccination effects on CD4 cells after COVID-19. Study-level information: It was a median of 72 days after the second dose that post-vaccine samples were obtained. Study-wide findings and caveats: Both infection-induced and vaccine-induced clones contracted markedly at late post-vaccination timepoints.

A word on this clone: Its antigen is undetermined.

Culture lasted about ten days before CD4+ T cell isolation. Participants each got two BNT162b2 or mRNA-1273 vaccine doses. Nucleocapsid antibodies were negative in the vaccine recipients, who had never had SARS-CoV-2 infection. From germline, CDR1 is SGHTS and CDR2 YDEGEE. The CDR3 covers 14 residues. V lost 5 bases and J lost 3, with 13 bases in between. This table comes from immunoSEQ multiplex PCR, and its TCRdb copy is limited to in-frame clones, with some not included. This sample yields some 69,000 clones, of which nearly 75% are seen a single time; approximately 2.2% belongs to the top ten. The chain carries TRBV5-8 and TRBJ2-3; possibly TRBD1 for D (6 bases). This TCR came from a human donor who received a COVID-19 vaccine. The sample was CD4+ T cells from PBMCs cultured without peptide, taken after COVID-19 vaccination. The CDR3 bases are TGTGCCAGCAGGTTTCGACAGGTTACAGATACGCAGTATTTT. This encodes CASRFRQVTDTQYF.